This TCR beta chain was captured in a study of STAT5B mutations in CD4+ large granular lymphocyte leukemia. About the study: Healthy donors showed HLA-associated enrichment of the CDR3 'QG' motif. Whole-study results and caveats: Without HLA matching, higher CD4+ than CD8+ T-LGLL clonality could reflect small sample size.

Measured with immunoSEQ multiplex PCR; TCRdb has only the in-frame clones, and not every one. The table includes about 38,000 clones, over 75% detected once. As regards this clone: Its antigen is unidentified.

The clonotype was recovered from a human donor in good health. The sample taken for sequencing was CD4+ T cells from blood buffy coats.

The CDR3 spells CASSPTRGLPHEQYF. The CDR3 DNA follows: TGTGCCAGCAGCCCGACGCGGGGACTCCCCCACGAGCAGTACTTC. This chain connects TRBV9 to TRBJ2-7, with D possibly TRBD2 on 6 matching bases. The CDR3 sequence is 15 residues long. Germline lookup yields CDR1 SGDLS and CDR2 YYNGEE. V was clipped by 4 bases and J by 5 bases, with 19 bases between them. The full variable domain, its missing parts supplied by reference TRBV9 and TRBJ2-7, is DSGVTQTPKHLITATGQRVTLRCSPRSGDLSVYWYQQSLDQGLQFLIQYYNGEERAKGNILERFSAQQFPDLHSELNLSSLELGDSALYFCASSPTRGLPHEQYFGPGTRLTVT.